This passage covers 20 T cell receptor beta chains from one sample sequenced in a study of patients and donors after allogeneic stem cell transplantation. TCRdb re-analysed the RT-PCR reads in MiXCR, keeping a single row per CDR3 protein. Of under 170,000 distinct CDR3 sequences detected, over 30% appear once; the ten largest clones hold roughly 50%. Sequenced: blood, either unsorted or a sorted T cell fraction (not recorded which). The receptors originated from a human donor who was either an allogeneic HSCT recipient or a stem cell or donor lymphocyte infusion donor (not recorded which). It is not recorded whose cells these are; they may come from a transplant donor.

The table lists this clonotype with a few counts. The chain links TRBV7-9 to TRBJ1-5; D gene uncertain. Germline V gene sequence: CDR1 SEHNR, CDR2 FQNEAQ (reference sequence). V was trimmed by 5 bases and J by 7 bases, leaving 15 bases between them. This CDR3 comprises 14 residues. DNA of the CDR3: TGTGCCAGCAGCCTTGGGAATCACGAGCAGCCCCAGCATTTT. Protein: CASSLGNHEQPQHF.

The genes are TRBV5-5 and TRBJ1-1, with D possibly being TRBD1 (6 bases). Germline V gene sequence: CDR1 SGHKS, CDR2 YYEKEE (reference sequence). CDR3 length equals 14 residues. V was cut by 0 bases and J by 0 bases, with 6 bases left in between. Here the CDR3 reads CASSLEGVNTEAFF. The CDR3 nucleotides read TGTGCCAGCAGCTTGGAGGGGGTGAACACTGAAGCTTTCTTT.

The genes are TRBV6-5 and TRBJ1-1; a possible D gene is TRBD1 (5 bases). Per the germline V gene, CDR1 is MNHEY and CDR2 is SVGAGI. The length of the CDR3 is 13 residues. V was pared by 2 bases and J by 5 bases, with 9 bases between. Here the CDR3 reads CASSYGGRTEAFF. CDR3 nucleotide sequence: TGTGCCAGCAGTTACGGGGGTAGGACTGAAGCTTTCTTT.

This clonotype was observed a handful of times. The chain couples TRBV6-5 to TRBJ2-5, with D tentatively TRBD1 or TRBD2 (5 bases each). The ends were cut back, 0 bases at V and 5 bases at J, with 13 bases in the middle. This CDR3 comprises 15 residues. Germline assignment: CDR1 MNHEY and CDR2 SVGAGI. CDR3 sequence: CASSYSNGAAETQYF. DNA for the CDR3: TGTGCCAGCAGTTACTCAAACGGGGCTGCTGAGACCCAGTACTTC.

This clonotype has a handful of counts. CDR3 nucleotide sequence: TGTGCCAGCAGCGCCACAGCGGGAACTAATGAAAAACTGTTTTTT. Translating it yields CASSATAGTNEKLFF. This chain connects TRBV7-9 to TRBJ1-4; D not certain. CDR3 length: 15 residues. V shed 5 bases and J shed 1 base, with 11 bases lying between them. Germline values: CDR1 SEHNR, CDR2 FQNEAQ (reference sequence).

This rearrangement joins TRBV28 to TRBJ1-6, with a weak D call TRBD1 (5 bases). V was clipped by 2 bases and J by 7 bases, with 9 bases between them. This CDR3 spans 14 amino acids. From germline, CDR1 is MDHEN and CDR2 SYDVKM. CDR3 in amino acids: CASSLGSGNSPLHF. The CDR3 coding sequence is TGTGCCAGCAGTTTAGGGTCAGGGAATTCACCCCTCCACTTT.

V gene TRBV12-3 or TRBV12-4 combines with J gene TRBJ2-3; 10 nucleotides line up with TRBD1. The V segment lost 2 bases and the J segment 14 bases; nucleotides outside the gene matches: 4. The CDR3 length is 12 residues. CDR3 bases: TGTGCCAGCAGTTTAAGGGGGACAGGGGTGTATTTT. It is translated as CASSLRGTGVYF.

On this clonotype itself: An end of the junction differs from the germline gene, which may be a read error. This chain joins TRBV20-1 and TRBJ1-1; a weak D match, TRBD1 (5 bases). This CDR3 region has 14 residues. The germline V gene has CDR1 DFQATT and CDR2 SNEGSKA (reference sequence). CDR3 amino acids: CSARGAQGRTEAFF. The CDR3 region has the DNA TGCAGTGCCAGAGGGGCCCAGGGACGGACTGAAGCTTTCTTT.

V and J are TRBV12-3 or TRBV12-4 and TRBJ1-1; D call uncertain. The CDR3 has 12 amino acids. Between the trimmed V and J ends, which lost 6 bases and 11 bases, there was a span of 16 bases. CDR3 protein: CASSPADEVAFF. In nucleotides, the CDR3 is TGTGCCAGCAGCCCTGCCGATGAAGTGGCTTTCTTT.

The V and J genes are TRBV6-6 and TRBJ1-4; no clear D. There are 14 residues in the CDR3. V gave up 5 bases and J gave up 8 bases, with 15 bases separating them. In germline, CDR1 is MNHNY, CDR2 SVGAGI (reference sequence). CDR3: CASSAPVAGEKLFF. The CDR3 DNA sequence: TGTGCCAGCAGTGCGCCGGTAGCGGGGGAAAAACTGTTTTTT.

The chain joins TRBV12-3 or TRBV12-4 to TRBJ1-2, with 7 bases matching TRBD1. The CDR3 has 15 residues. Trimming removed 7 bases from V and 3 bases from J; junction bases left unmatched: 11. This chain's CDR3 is CASILRTGTHYGYTF. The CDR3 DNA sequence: TGTGCCAGCATTCTTCGGACAGGTACTCACTATGGCTACACCTTC.

The CDR3 reads CASRRQGRAGQPQHF. For the CDR3, the DNA is TGTGCCAGCAGAAGACAGGGGCGCGCAGGACAGCCCCAGCATTTT. The chain recombines TRBV28 with TRBJ1-5; 8 nucleotides align to TRBD1. V lost 6 bases to trimming and J lost 7 bases; unmatched junction nucleotides: 11. This CDR3 contains 15 residues. The V gene's germline CDR1 is MDHEN and CDR2 SYDVKM.

CDR3 nucleotides: TGTGCCAGCAGCCAAGATTTGGATTCGGCCACAGGGACGGTGGCTTTAAGAGAGACCCAGTACTTC. Its protein is CASSQDLDSATGTVALRETQYF. V usage is TRBV3-1 and J usage is TRBJ2-5; weak D call: TRBD1 (6 bases). CDR3 length: 22 residues. Germline V gene data show CDR1 as LGHDT and CDR2 as YNNKEL (reference sequence). Trimming took off 0 bases at V and 4 bases at J, with 33 bases between the two ends.

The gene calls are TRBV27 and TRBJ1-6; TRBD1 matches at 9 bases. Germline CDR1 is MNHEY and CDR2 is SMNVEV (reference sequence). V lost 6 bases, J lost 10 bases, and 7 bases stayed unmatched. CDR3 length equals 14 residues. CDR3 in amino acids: CASSRQGGGSPLHF. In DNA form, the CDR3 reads TGTGCCAGCAGCAGACAGGGGGGTGGGTCACCCCTCCACTTT.

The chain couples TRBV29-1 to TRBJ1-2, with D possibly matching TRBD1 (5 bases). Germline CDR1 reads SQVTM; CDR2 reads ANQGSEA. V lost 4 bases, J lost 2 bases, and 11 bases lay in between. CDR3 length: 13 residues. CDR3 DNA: TGCAGCGTTGCGGGGGGAAGGAACTATGGCTACACCTTC. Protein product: CSVAGGRNYGYTF.

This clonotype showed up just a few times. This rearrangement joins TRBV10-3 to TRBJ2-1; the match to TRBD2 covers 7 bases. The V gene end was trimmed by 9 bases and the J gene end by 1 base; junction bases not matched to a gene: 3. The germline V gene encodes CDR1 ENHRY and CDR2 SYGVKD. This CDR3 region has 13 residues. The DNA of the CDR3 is TGTGCCATGGGGGGGGAGTCCTACAATGAGCAGTTCTTC. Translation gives CAMGGESYNEQFF.

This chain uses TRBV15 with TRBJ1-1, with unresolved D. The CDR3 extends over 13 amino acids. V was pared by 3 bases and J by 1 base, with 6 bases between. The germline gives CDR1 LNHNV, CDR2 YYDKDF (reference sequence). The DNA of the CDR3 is TGTGCCACCAGCAGGAAAGGGAACACTGAAGCTTTCTTT. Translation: CATSRKGNTEAFF. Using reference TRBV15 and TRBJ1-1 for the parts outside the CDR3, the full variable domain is DAMVIQNPRYQVTQFGKPVTLSCSQTLNHNVMYWYQQKSSQAPKLLFHYYDKDFNNEADTPDNFQSRRPNTSFCFLDIRSPGLGDTAMYLCATSRKGNTEAFFGQGTRLTVV.

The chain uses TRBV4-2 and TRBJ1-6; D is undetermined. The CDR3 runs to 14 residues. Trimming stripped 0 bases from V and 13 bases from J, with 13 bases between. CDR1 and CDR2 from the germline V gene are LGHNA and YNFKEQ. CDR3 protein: CASSQEGSGPPLHF. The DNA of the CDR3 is TGTGCCAGCAGCCAAGAAGGATCAGGCCCCCCCCTCCACTTT.

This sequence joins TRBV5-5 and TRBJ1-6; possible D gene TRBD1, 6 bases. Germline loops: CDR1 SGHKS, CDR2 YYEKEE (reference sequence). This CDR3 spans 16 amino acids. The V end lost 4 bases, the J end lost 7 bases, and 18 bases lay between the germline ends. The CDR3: CASSRPQGMENSPLHF. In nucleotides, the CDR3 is TGTGCCAGCAGCCGTCCACAGGGTATGGAGAATTCACCCCTCCACTTT. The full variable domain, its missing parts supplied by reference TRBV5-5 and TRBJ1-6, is DAGVTQSPTHLIKTRGQQVTLRCSPISGHKSVSWYQQVLGQGPQFIFQYYEKEERGRGNFPDRFSARQFPNYSSELNVNALLLGDSALYLCASSRPQGMENSPLHFGNGTRLTVT.

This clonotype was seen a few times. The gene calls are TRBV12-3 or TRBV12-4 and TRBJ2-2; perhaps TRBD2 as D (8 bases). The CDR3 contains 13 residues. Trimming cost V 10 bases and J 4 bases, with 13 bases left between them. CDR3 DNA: TGTGCCACCGGGGGGGACAGCACCGGGGAGCTGTTTTTT. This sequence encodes CATGGDSTGELFF.